Described below is a single TCR beta chain sequence and its context. What it recognizes is unknown. The study sequenced cultured CD4+ T cell DNA using the Oncomine TCR Beta short-read assay. Cultures of CD4+ T cells served as the source for extracting genomic DNA. TCRdb processed the PCR reads anew with MiXCR; each CDR3 protein has one entry. This sample has 14,000 to 15,000 distinct CDR3 sequences; 50% to 55% occur once, and the top ten carry around 12%. Regarding treatment: approximately 11-day PBMC culture with coronavirus spike peptide pools or control peptides (ViraFEST assay). This specimen comes from a study of vaccination and CD4 T cells after COVID-19. The wider study: Cultures that served as controls received a CEFX pool, an HIV-1 Nef pool, or no peptide. Points from the study as a whole: Spike mono-reactivity marked 304 of 307 vaccine-specific clones in convalescent patients. The median count of SARS-CoV-2-reactive clonotypes rose from around 21 to 38, not significantly.

Source material: CD4+ T cells from blood, cultured in vitro. The TCR was taken from a human donor who had recovered from COVID-19.

CDR3: CSAQEDTETQYF. The CDR3 coding sequence is TGCAGTGCCCAAGAGGACACAGAGACCCAGTACTTC. The chain employs TRBV20-1 and TRBJ2-5; possible D gene TRBD1, 5 bases. The germline V gene has CDR1 DFQATT and CDR2 SNEGSKA (reference sequence). This CDR3 contains 12 residues. The V end was cut by 6 bases, the J end by 4 bases, with 12 bases between.